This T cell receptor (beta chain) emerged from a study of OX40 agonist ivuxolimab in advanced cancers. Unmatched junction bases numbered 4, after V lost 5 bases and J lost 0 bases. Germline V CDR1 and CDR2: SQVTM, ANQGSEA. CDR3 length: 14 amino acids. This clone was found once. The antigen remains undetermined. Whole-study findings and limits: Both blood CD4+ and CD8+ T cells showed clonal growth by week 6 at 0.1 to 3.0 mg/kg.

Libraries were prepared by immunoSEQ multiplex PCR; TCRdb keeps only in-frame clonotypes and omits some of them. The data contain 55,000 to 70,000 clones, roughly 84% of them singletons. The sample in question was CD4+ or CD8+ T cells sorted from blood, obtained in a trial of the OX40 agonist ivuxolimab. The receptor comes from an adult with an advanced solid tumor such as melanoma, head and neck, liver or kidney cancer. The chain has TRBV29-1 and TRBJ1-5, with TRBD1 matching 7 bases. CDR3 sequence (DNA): TGCAGCGTTCTCCAGGGGGGTAGCAATCAGCCCCAGCATTTT. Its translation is CSVLQGGSNQPQHF.